This T cell receptor (beta chain) was profiled in a study of blood T cell repertoires in COVID-19. Methods used by the authors: Reference gene primer amplification yielded estimated nucleated cell counts. Profiling relied on immunoSEQ multiplex PCR, and the TCRdb table lists in-frame clones only, not all of them. That table gives V, J and clone size, and the DNA gave D and trimming. The data show 200,000 to 250,000 clones, about 88% seen once. Germline values: CDR1 MNHEY, CDR2 SVGAGI. CDR3 length: 14 amino acids. The V gene end was trimmed by 6 bases and the J gene end by 5 bases; junction bases not matched to a gene: 6.

The clonotype was recovered from a woman aged 50 to 60 with COVID-19, enrolled during active disease. The chain recombines TRBV6-5 with TRBJ1-4, with 7 bases identical to TRBD1. Sequencing input: peripheral blood. The CDR3 is CASSLQGTNEKLFF. CDR3 DNA sequence: TGTGCCAGCAGCTTACAGGGGACAAATGAAAAACTGTTTTTT.